In this sample, the clone carrying this TCR beta chain turned up once. Its antigen is unidentified. The V gene's germline CDR1 is SNHLY and CDR2 FYNNEI. This CDR3 is 11 amino acids long. Trimming removed 6 bases at V and 14 bases at J, with 14 bases between. These data are taken from a study of shared clonotypes between healthy human individuals. Study-wide results and caveats: With few donors, the genetic and exposure-history diversity represented was limited. Sampling involved blood alone; tissue repertoires likely differ.

Assay execution took place at the deep level. The table came from immunoSEQ multiplex PCR; TCRdb's copy has only in-frame clones and leaves some out. The sample has 450,000 or so clones, about 74% seen once. The chain recombines TRBV2 with TRBJ2-1; D may correspond to TRBD1 or TRBD2 (5 bases each). Sequenced sample: PBMCs. This receptor was taken from a woman aged 35 to 49 in good health. Some clones in this sample may be carry-over from other donors' samples. This CDR3 is CASRAPADKFF. The DNA for the CDR3 is TGTGCCAGCAGGGCCCCAGCGGACAAGTTCTTC.